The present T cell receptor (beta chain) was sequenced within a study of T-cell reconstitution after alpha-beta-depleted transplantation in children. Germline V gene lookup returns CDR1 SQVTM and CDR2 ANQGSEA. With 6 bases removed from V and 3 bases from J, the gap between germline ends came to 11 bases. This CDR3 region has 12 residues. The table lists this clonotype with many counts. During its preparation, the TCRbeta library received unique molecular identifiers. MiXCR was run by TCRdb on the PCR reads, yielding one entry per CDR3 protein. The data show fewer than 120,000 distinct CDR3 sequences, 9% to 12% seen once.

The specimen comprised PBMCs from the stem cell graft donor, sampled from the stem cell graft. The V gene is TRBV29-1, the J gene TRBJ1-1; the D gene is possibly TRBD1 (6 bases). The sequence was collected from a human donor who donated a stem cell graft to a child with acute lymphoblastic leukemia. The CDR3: CSVGRQDTEAFF. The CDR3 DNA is TGCAGCGTGGGGAGACAGGACACTGAAGCTTTCTTT.